Below are 20 T cell receptor beta chains sequenced from a single sample in a study of T cells after yellow fever vaccination. TCRdb called the 5' RACE reads again in MiXCR, with one record for every CDR3 protein. The sample lists hundreds of thousands of distinct CDR3 sequences; over 4.5% were seen once. The sample consisted of CD4+ T cells sorted from PBMCs, taken on the day of the yellow fever booster vaccination. The receptors were gathered from a man aged 18 to 30 who received the YFV17D yellow fever vaccine.

This clonotype showed up many times. The genes are TRBV11-2 and TRBJ1-3; D not resolved. Germline lookup yields CDR1 SGHAT and CDR2 FQNNGV. This CDR3 spans 16 amino acids. V was trimmed by 5 bases and J by 0 bases, leaving 14 bases between them. CDR3 DNA sequence: TGTGCCAGCAGCCCCGATGGGAGCGGCTCTGGAAACACCATATATTTT. This sequence encodes CASSPDGSGSGNTIYF. Complete variable domain (other parts from reference TRBV11-2 and TRBJ1-3): EAGVAQSPRYKIIEKRQSVAFWCNPISGHATLYWYQQILGQGPKLLIQFQNNGVVDDSQLPKDRFSAERLKGVDSTLKIQPAKLEDSAVYLCASSPDGSGSGNTIYFGEGSWLTVV.

This clonotype came up many times. V and J are TRBV5-4 and TRBJ2-3; a weak D match, TRBD2 (5 bases). The ends were cut back, 0 bases at V and 6 bases at J, with 11 bases in the middle. This CDR3 comprises 14 residues. Germline CDR1 and CDR2: SGHNT and YYREEE (reference sequence). DNA of the CDR3: TGTGCCAGCAGCTTGGTTACGGGAAGGGATACGCAGTATTTT. Its protein product is CASSLVTGRDTQYF.

The chain combines TRBV3-1 with TRBJ1-6; D is possibly TRBD1 (5 bases). V lost 3 bases, J lost 5 bases, and 14 bases lay in between. The germline V gene has CDR1 LGHDT and CDR2 YNNKEL (reference sequence). This CDR3 spans 16 amino acids. CDR3 bases: TGTGCCAGCAGCCATGGCTGGGGCAGAAATAATTCACCCCTCCACTTT. Its translation is CASSHGWGRNNSPLHF.

The chain links TRBV29-1 to TRBJ2-5; D is ambiguous. V lost 7 bases to trimming and J lost 5 bases, with 8 bases between them. The CDR3 spans 10 residues. In germline, CDR1 is SQVTM, CDR2 ANQGSEA. The CDR3 DNA reads TGCAGCGCTGGGCAGGAGACCCAGTACTTC. It yields the protein CSAGQETQYF.

Ten or more counts support this clonotype. J is TRBJ2-3 and V is TRBV29-1; D is unclear. Trimming stripped 8 bases from V and 0 bases from J, with 9 bases between. In germline, CDR1 is SQVTM, CDR2 ANQGSEA. The CDR3 consists of 12 residues. This CDR3 reads CSIVTSTDTQYF. DNA of the CDR3: TGCAGCATCGTCACTAGCACAGATACGCAGTATTTT.

This clonotype was seen repeatedly, ten times or more. The chain employs TRBV6-2 or TRBV6-3 and TRBJ2-5; D is undetermined. Per the germline V gene, CDR1 is MNHEY and CDR2 is SVGEGT. This CDR3 is 14 amino acids long. V lost 1 base and J lost 0, with 6 bases in between. This CDR3 reads CASSYWQNQETQYF. The CDR3 DNA is TGTGCCAGCAGTTACTGGCAGAACCAAGAGACCCAGTACTTC.

This sequence joins TRBV12-3 or TRBV12-4 and TRBJ2-1, with 9 bases fitting TRBD2. The ends lost 6 bases at V and 5 bases at J; junction bases unmatched: 11. The length of the CDR3 is 16 residues. The chain's CDR3 is CASSQSGGGADNEQFF. The CDR3 bases are TGTGCCAGCAGCCAAAGCGGCGGGGGGGCGGACAATGAGCAGTTCTTC.

At least ten counts were recorded for this clonotype. This rearrangement joins TRBV7-9 to TRBJ2-7; D gene unclear. Germline CDR1 is SEHNR and CDR2 is FQNEAQ (reference sequence). Trimming stripped 4 bases from V and 7 bases from J, with 8 bases between. The CDR3 covers 11 residues. The CDR3 loop reads CASSSTEEQYV. The CDR3 DNA reads TGTGCCAGCAGCTCGACGGAGGAGCAGTACGTC.

This clonotype showed up just a few times. The V gene is TRBV3-1, the J gene TRBJ2-1; D gene ambiguous. This CDR3 is 12 amino acids long. Germline CDR1 reads LGHDT; CDR2 reads YNNKEL (reference sequence). The V end was cut by 2 bases, the J end by 6 bases, with 5 bases between. The CDR3, as DNA: TGTGCCAGCAGCCAAAGTGGCAATGAGCAGTTCTTC. This codes for CASSQSGNEQFF.

This clonotype has a count of ten or more. The V and J genes are TRBV3-1 and TRBJ1-1, with 7 positions matching TRBD1. V trimming: 4 bases; J trimming: 1 base; junction bases outside the gene matches: 9. CDR3 length: 16 amino acids. The germline CDR1 and CDR2 sequences are LGHDT and YNNKEL (reference sequence). Written as DNA, the CDR3 is TGTGCCAGCAGCCCTTACCCGGGACAGCAGAACACTGAAGCTTTCTTT. Translating it yields CASSPYPGQQNTEAFF.

The gene calls are TRBV20-1 and TRBJ2-7; D is unclear. This CDR3 has 11 amino acids. CDR1 is DFQATT and CDR2 is SNEGSKA in the germline V gene (reference sequence). Trimming took 3 bases from V and 9 from J, leaving 12 bases between them. CDR3 nucleotide sequence: TGCAGTGCTAGGGTTCAGTGGGGGCAGTACTTC. The encoded protein is CSARVQWGQYF.

This clonotype was picked up many times. The rearrangement uses TRBV10-1 and TRBJ2-1; TRBD1 or TRBD2 may be the D gene (5 bases each). Germline CDR1 and CDR2: WNHNN and SYGVQD (reference sequence). Trimming cost V 0 bases and J 9 bases, with 18 bases left between them. The CDR3 contains 16 residues. As DNA, the CDR3 is TGCGCCAGCAGTGAGTCCTTGGGGGAAGGTTTTAGTGAGCAGTTCTTC. Translated: CASSESLGEGFSEQFF.

V gene TRBV2 combines with J gene TRBJ2-7; 8 bases match TRBD1. V was clipped by 3 bases and J by 4 bases; unmatched bases: 8. This CDR3 comprises 15 residues. In germline, CDR1 is SNHLY, CDR2 FYNNEI. The CDR3 nucleotides read TGTGCCAGCAGTGACAGGGCAGGGGGCCTGTACGAGCAGTACTTC. Translating it yields CASSDRAGGLYEQYF.

The V call is TRBV4-2, the J call TRBJ2-5, with D possibly matching TRBD2 (5 bases). The CDR3 is made up of 18 amino acids. V lost 3 bases and J lost 5, with 25 bases in between. Germline values: CDR1 LGHNA, CDR2 YNFKEQ. This CDR3 is CASSQEPIGPAWEETQYF. Written as DNA, the CDR3 is TGTGCCAGCAGCCAGGAACCCATTGGGCCAGCATGGGAGGAGACCCAGTACTTC.

This clonotype was seen more than once but under ten times. V is TRBV14 and J is TRBJ1-1; no firm D call. V was shortened by 5 bases and J by 1 base, with 8 bases between the two germline ends. The germline V gene encodes CDR1 SGHDN and CDR2 FVKESK. The CDR3 has 13 residues. The CDR3, as DNA: TGTGCCAGCAGCTATTACGCGAACACTGAAGCTTTCTTT. Translated: CASSYYANTEAFF.

Only a few counts were recorded for this clonotype. The V and J genes are TRBV5-1 and TRBJ2-1; D ambiguous. CDR1 SGHRS and CDR2 YFSETQ come from the germline V gene. The CDR3 sequence is 17 residues long. Trimming stripped 0 bases from V and 8 bases from J, with 21 bases between. CDR3 in amino acids: CASSLALRPALGYEQFF. The CDR3 DNA reads as TGCGCCAGCAGCTTGGCCTTGAGACCCGCCTTGGGGTATGAGCAGTTCTTC.

This clonotype turned up a few times. This chain uses TRBV7-2 with TRBJ1-5; 7 nucleotides agree with TRBD1. This CDR3 region has 13 residues. The germline gives CDR1 SGHTA, CDR2 FQGNSA. J lost 9 bases, V lost 4 bases, and 6 bases had no gene match. The CDR3 bases are TGTGCCAGCAGCTCATGGACAGGCGTGCCCCAGCATTTT. Amino acids: CASSSWTGVPQHF. Looking up the rest from reference TRBV7-2 and TRBJ1-5 gives the full variable domain: GAGVSQSPSNKVTEKGKDVELRCDPISGHTALYWYRQSLGQGLEFLIYFQGNSAPDKSGLPSDRFSAERTGGSVSTLTIQRTQQEDSAVYLCASSSWTGVPQHFGDGTRLSIL.

This chain joins TRBV7-3 and TRBJ2-1; the match to TRBD2 covers 9 bases. The CDR3 is 15 amino acids. With V trimmed by 2 bases and J by 4 bases, 3 bases remained unmatched. Germline CDR1 and CDR2: SGHTA and FQGTGA. The CDR3 nucleotides are TGTGCCAGCAGCTTAGGTGCGGGGGGGTACAATGAGCAGTTCTTC. It specifies CASSLGAGGYNEQFF.

In nucleotides, the CDR3 is TGTGCCAGCAGCGTAGGGCGGGCAGGTTTCACAGATACGCAGTATTTT. This gives the protein CASSVGRAGFTDTQYF. V is TRBV9 and J is TRBJ2-3; D is possibly TRBD2 (5 bases). Germline assignment: CDR1 SGDLS and CDR2 YYNGEE. The V end lost 0 bases, the J end lost 2 bases, and 13 bases lay between the germline ends. This CDR3 has 16 residues.

In its sample, this clonotype was seen a few times. The rearrangement links TRBV7-3 to TRBJ2-3; TRBD1 matches at 7 bases. Germline CDR1 and CDR2: SGHTA and FQGTGA. This CDR3 comprises 14 residues. The CDR3 region is CARSTTGGTDTQYF. CDR3 nucleotides: TGTGCGCGCAGCACAACAGGGGGCACAGATACGCAGTATTTT.